Sequencing of this T cell receptor (beta chain) was carried out in a study of T-cell memory formation after mild COVID-19. TCRdb called the 5' RACE reads again in MiXCR, with one record for every CDR3 protein. Among about 360,000 distinct CDR3 sequences listed, 13% to 15% were seen once. The CDR3 spans 14 residues. Per germline, CDR1 DFQATT and CDR2 SNEGSKA (reference sequence). After removal of 5 bases from V and 0 bases from J, the junction contained 5 bases not matched to a gene. Material: PBMCs or a T cell subset sorted from them (not recorded which). V is TRBV20-1 and J is TRBJ2-7; 9 bases are shared with TRBD2. The sequence derives from a man aged 18 to 30 who had mild COVID-19 (a few samples of this study predate the infection). Cell type and time point are not known. The CDR3 sequence: CSALLAGSSYEQYF. For the CDR3, the DNA is TGCAGTGCTCTGCTAGCGGGGAGCTCCTACGAGCAGTACTTC.